The 14 T cell receptor beta chains listed next were all sequenced from one sample in a study of T cell responses to AZD1222 COVID-19 vaccine. Method: immunoSEQ multiplex PCR; TCRdb's copy keeps in-frame clones and lacks some. The sample contains 150,000 or so clones, 85% to 95% of which appear only once. Specimen: peripheral blood, collected on day 0 of AZD1222 vaccination. The receptors were sampled from an adult in good health.

V and J are TRBV6-4 and TRBJ1-5, with 7 bases lining up with TRBD1. V lost 5 bases to trimming and J lost 3 bases; unmatched junction nucleotides: 4. Germline loops: CDR1 MRHNA, CDR2 SNTAGT. This CDR3 is 14 amino acids long. CDR3 protein: CASSPGGINQPQHF. The CDR3 bases are TGTGCCAGCAGTCCAGGGGGGATCAATCAGCCCCAGCATTTT.

The chain recombines TRBV11-1 with TRBJ1-1, with D hard to call. In germline, CDR1 is SGHAT, CDR2 FQDESV (reference sequence). The CDR3 has 13 amino acids. Trimming left V 9 bases short and J 0 bases short, with 11 bases between. CDR3 region: CASARRMNTEAFF. In DNA form, the CDR3 reads TGTGCCAGTGCACGGAGGATGAACACTGAAGCTTTCTTT.

The V gene is TRBV25-1, the J gene TRBJ1-1, with D perhaps TRBD1 (5 bases). Germline V gene sequence: CDR1 MGHDK, CDR2 SYGVNS. The CDR3 sequence is 15 residues long. V was clipped by 1 base and J by 1 base, with 10 bases between them. The chain's CDR3 is CASSEWGGTNTEAFF. In DNA, the CDR3 is TGTGCCAGCAGTGAATGGGGGGGAACGAACACTGAAGCTTTCTTT.

The V call is TRBV5-1, the J call TRBJ1-4; 7 nucleotides agree with TRBD1. Germline-derived CDR1 and CDR2 are SGHRS and YFSETQ. The CDR3 runs 15 residues. V lost 3 bases and J lost 5; bases outside the gene matches: 7. CDR3 DNA: TGCGCCAGCAGCTCGGGGACAGCAAAGAATGAAAAACTGTTTTTT. Protein sequence: CASSSGTAKNEKLFF.

This chain links TRBV11-2 with TRBJ2-7; D is ambiguous. Germline lookup yields CDR1 SGHAT and CDR2 FQNNGV. The CDR3 length is 11 residues. Trimming cost V 8 bases and J 4 bases, with 9 bases left between them. The CDR3 loop is CASGPTYEQYF. The CDR3 nucleotides read TGTGCCAGCGGACCCACATACGAGCAGTACTTC.

The chain recombines TRBV18 with TRBJ1-2, with D perhaps matching TRBD1 (6 bases). Germline lookup yields CDR1 KGHSH and CDR2 LQKENI. With 4 bases removed from V and 4 bases from J, the gap between germline ends came to 13 bases. This CDR3 is 14 amino acids long. CDR3 bases: TGTGCCAGCTCACGGGAACAGGGAACCTATGGCTACACCTTC. It yields the protein CASSREQGTYGYTF.

The chain has TRBV18 and TRBJ1-2, with TRBD1 matching 9 bases. CDR1 is KGHSH, CDR2 LQKENI, per germline. The CDR3 consists of 16 residues. The trim removed 6 bases at V and 1 base at J, leaving 9 bases unmatched. The chain's CDR3 is CASSLVGTGFNYGYTF. DNA of the CDR3: TGTGCCAGCTCTCTGGTAGGGACAGGGTTTAACTATGGCTACACCTTC.

Written as DNA, the CDR3 is TGTGCCAGCAGAGGGACAGAGCTTCCTGGAAACACCATATATTTT. Protein sequence: CASRGTELPGNTIYF. This chain connects TRBV2 to TRBJ1-3, with TRBD1 matching 7 bases. Trimming cost V 6 bases and J 2 bases; bases outside gene matches: 7. The CDR3 contains 15 residues. Per germline, CDR1 SNHLY and CDR2 FYNNEI.

J is TRBJ1-2 and V is TRBV6-5, with D maybe TRBD1 (5 bases). This CDR3 region has 14 residues. CDR1 is MNHEY, CDR2 SVGAGI, per germline. V was shortened by 0 bases and J by 4 bases, with 9 bases between the two germline ends. For the CDR3, the DNA is TGTGCCAGCAGTTACTCGGAGGGGTCCTATGGCTACACCTTC. Its translation is CASSYSEGSYGYTF.

V usage is TRBV9 and J usage is TRBJ1-6, with D possibly matching TRBD1 (6 bases). The CDR3 has 14 residues. Trimming left V 2 bases short and J 8 bases short, with 11 bases between. Germline V gives CDR1 SGDLS, CDR2 YYNGEE. The CDR3 protein is CASSVRQVDSPLHF. The CDR3 DNA reads TGTGCCAGCAGCGTGAGACAGGTAGATTCACCCCTCCACTTT.

The V call is TRBV3-1 (or the pseudogene TRBV3-2), the J call TRBJ2-5, with 9 bases that match TRBD2. CDR3 length: 16 residues. From germline, CDR1 is LGHDT and CDR2 YNNKEL (reference sequence). Losses at the gene ends were 1 base for V and 3 bases for J; bases not matched to a gene: 6. DNA of the CDR3: TGTGCCAGCAGCCAAGGGCTAGCGGGGCCCAAAGAGACCCAGTACTTC. Its translation: CASSQGLAGPKETQYF.

V and J are TRBV12-5 and TRBJ1-1; D possibly corresponds to TRBD1 (5 bases). Trimming shortened V by 2 bases and J by 1 base, and 5 bases separated the two germline ends. CDR3 length: 13 residues. Germline values: CDR1 LGHNT, CDR2 FRNRAP. DNA for the CDR3: TGTGCTAGTGGTTTGACAGGGAACACTGAAGCTTTCTTT. Protein: CASGLTGNTEAFF.

The chain joins TRBV28 to TRBJ2-5, with a tentative D call TRBD1 (5 bases). Germline CDR1 reads MDHEN; CDR2 reads SYDVKM. The length of the CDR3 is 13 residues. Trimming took 2 bases from V and 8 from J, leaving 12 bases between them. CDR3 in DNA: TGTGCCAGCAGTTTAACCAGGGTAAAAACCCAGTACTTC. It specifies CASSLTRVKTQYF. Looking up the rest from reference TRBV28 and TRBJ2-5 gives the full variable domain: DVKVTQSSRYLVKRTGEKVFLECVQDMDHENMFWYRQDPGLGLRLIYFSYDVKMKEKGDIPEGYSVSREKKERFSLILESASTNQTSMYLCASSLTRVKTQYFGPGTRLLVL.

The chain is built from TRBV11-1 and TRBJ1-5, with unresolved D. V lost 1 base, J lost 7 bases, and 8 bases lay in between. This CDR3 comprises 13 residues. Germline V gene data show CDR1 as SGHAT and CDR2 as FQDESV (reference sequence). CDR3 in amino acids: CASSLGSGQPQHF. As DNA, the CDR3 is TGTGCCAGCAGCTTAGGTTCCGGCCAGCCCCAGCATTTT.